This TCR beta chain was recorded in a study of T cells expressing NK-cell markers. Background on the study: Sequenced donors, eight in total, included seven who were HCMV-seropositive and one who was seronegative.

UMIs accompanied the 5'RACE template switching by which TCR beta cDNA was made. Reanalyzing the 5' RACE reads, TCRdb keeps one entry per CDR3 protein, without DNA. This sample contains approximately 170,000 distinct CDR3 sequences. The CDR3 covers 12 residues. The germline V gene has CDR1 SQVTM and CDR2 ANQGSEA. The V call is TRBV29-1, the J call TRBJ1-2; TCRdb returns TRBD1, unconfirmable since there is no DNA. The sequenced material came from blood T cells: a sorted CD56 or NKG2C T cell subset, CD4+ or CD8+ T cells, or bulk PBMC T cells (not recorded which). This clonotype was obtained from a man aged 18-69 years in good health. CDR3 sequence: CSTLTGGNGYTF.